This T cell receptor (beta chain) was found in a study of T-cell memory formation after mild COVID-19. Study-wide results and limits: Memory cells collected pre-infection included some clones that later responded, suggesting cross-reactive memory joined.

TCRdb used MiXCR to reprocess the 5' RACE reads, holding one entry per CDR3 protein. The table has over 120,000 distinct CDR3 sequences, 6% to 6.5% seen once. This CDR3 contains 14 residues. V lost 1 base, J lost 6 bases, and 14 bases lay in between. Germline-derived CDR1 and CDR2 are SGHNT and YYREEE (reference sequence). Worth noting for this clonotype: What it binds is unknown.

The clonotype originates from an adult woman who had mild COVID-19 (a few samples of this study predate the infection). Cell type and time point are not known. The sequencing input was PBMCs or a T cell subset sorted from them (not recorded which). This chain joins TRBV5-4 and TRBJ2-7; D may correspond to TRBD1 or TRBD2 (6 bases each). CDR3 sequence reads: CASSLTGTLSEQYF. The CDR3 DNA is TGTGCCAGCAGCTTGACAGGGACTCTGAGCGAGCAGTACTTC.